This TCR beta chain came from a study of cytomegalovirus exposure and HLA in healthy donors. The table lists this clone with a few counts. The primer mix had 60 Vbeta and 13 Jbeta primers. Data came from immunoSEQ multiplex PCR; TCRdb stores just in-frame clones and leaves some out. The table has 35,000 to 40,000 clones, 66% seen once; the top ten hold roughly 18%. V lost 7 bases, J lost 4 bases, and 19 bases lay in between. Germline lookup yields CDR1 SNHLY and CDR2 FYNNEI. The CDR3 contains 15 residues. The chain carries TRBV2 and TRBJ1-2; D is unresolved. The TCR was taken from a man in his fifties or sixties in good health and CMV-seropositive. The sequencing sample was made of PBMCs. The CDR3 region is CASTRRPGGVYGYTF. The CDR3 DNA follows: TGTGCCAGCACCAGAAGGCCCGGCGGGGTCTATGGCTACACCTTC.